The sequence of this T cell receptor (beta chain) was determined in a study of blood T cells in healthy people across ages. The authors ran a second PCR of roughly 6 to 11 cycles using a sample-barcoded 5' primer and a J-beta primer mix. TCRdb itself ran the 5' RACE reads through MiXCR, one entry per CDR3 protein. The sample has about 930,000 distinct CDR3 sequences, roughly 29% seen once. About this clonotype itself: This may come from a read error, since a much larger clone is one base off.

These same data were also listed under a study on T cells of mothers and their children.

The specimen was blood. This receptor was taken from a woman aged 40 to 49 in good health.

The chain's CDR3 is CASSYRDRGLYERYF. CDR3 sequence (DNA): TGTGCCAGCAGTTATAGGGACAGGGGACTCTACGAGCGGTACTTC. The chain joins TRBV6-5 to TRBJ2-7; 10 bases are shared with TRBD1. Germline lookup yields CDR1 MNHEY and CDR2 SVGAGI. This CDR3 contains 15 residues.